This T cell receptor beta chain comes out of a study of T cell repertoires in cytomegalovirus infection (dated by TCRdb to the late 2010s). Notes on the research overall: Alongside well-studied HLA-B-restricted epitopes, the peptide stimulations were aimed at recently identified HLA-C-restricted CMV epitopes, whose presentation resists viral immunomodulation. Because public TCR beta signatures pointed to carriage of CMV infection together with the matching HLA type, the HLA type of each donor mattered for the analysis.

TCRdb lists the instrument as Illumina HiSeq 1500. Clones were called with MiXCR by TCRdb after fastp trimmed the public reads at Q25, and only in-frame beta chains were retained. CDR3 protein duplicates are merged, each entry listing the most common genes and DNA. For this sample there are approximately 590,000 distinct CDR3 sequences; almost 40% appear just once. 48% of the sample comes from the top ten. CDR1 and CDR2, per the germline V gene, are SGHVS and FNYEAQ. The CDR3 runs 14 amino acids, cysteine and phenylalanine included. The only DNA kept is the CDR3, 42 bases in frame from the first base. V and J lose 5 bases and 0 bases, and a span of 10 bases separates them. The treatment or condition label, read with the paper, signifies: in vitro stimulation with specific CMV peptide epitopes to enrich CMV-specific T cells. Overall results and qualifications from the work: In both this cohort and an independent cohort of some 380 donors, the cumulative frequency of public TCR beta family members distinguished carriers of CMV infection plus the relevant HLA type. The ex vivo response was dominated by HLA-C-restricted CMV-specific TCR beta clonotypes, and the single most frequent clonotype in two of eight donors was supplied by these HLA-C-restricted clonotypes.

Regarding this clonotype: Its antigen is not yet known. Base-call qualities are not available, and no considerably larger clone is one nucleotide away.

This TCR derives from a human donor in good health (CMV status not recorded). Some clones in this sample may be carry-over from other donors' samples. The source was cultured PBMCs, collected from culture after CMV antigen stimulation. The chain is encoded by TRBV7-6 joined to TRBJ1-1; there is no confident call for the D gene. The DNA is TGTGCCAGCAGCAGAGCCGGAATGAACACTGAAGCTTTCTTT. Its translation reads: CASSRAGMNTEAFF. The full variable domain, completed from the reference TRBV7-6 and TRBJ1-1 proteins outside the CDR3, reads GAGVSQSPRYKVTKRGQDVALRCDPISGHVSLYWYRQALGQGPEFLTYFNYEAQQDKSGLPNDRFSAERPEGSISTLTIQRTEQRDSAMYRCASSRAGMNTEAFFGQGTRLTVV.